What follows are 26 T cell receptor beta chains derived from one specimen sequenced in a study of human T cells and chemical hapten exposure. MiXCR, applied by TCRdb to the RACE reads, yields one record per CDR3 protein. The data hold roughly 81,000 distinct CDR3 sequences, with around 8.8% observed a single time. Time point noted: pre-sensitization, week 0. Described treatment: therapeutic diphenylcyclopropenone sensitization with weekly scalp DPC. The specimen comprised whole blood, sampled in connection with sensitization to the hapten diphenylcyclopropenone (DPC). These receptor sequences come from a man aged 40-49 years with alopecia areata. Some clones in this sample may be carry-over from other donors' samples.

There are a few counts of this clonotype. This rearrangement joins TRBV10-3 to TRBJ2-7; weak D call: TRBD1 (6 bases). This CDR3 has 13 amino acids. Germline assignment: CDR1 ENHRY and CDR2 SYGVKD. Trimming removed 9 bases at V and 0 bases at J, with 12 bases between. CDR3 in DNA: TGTGCCATTAGACAGGACAGCTCCTACGAGCAGTACGTC. It is translated as CAIRQDSSYEQYV.

Ten or more counts support this clonotype. The rearrangement joins TRBV10-3 to TRBJ2-7; D is perhaps TRBD2 (7 bases). Germline loops: CDR1 ENHRY, CDR2 SYGVKD. The CDR3 covers 15 residues. V lost 3 bases to trimming and J lost 3 bases, with 15 bases between them. The CDR3 protein is CAISDSQGGFYEQYF. CDR3 sequence (DNA): TGTGCCATCAGTGATTCACAGGGAGGGTTCTACGAGCAGTACTTC.

In this sample, this clonotype turned up many times. The V call is TRBV7-2, the J call TRBJ2-7; 7 positions match TRBD2. V lost 4 bases, J lost 2 bases, and 8 bases stayed unmatched. CDR3 length equals 15 residues. The germline CDR1 and CDR2 sequences are SGHTA and FQGNSA. This chain's CDR3 is CASSSPGGGPYEQYF. CDR3 in DNA: TGTGCCAGCAGCTCCCCCGGGGGAGGGCCCTACGAGCAGTACTTC.

The rearrangement joins TRBV11-2 to TRBJ1-3, with a possible D match to TRBD1 (6 bases). The CDR3 covers 16 residues. V dropped 4 bases and J dropped 4 bases, with 17 bases sitting between them. The V gene's germline CDR1 is SGHAT and CDR2 FQNNGV. The CDR3 DNA follows: TGTGCCAGCAGCTCCCTGCAGGGGCGCAGAGGAAACACCATATATTTT. Translated: CASSSLQGRRGNTIYF.

This clonotype was counted a few times. This chain joins TRBV20-1 and TRBJ2-1, with D possibly TRBD2 on 5 matching bases. Germline V lookup: CDR1 DFQATT, CDR2 SNEGSKA (reference sequence). The CDR3 runs 15 residues. V lost 0 bases and J 3 bases, leaving 12 bases between the germline ends. CDR3 in DNA: TGCAGTGCTAGAGAAGGACTGAACCTCTACAATGAGCAGTTCTTC. Translating gives CSAREGLNLYNEQFF.

This clonotype turned up a few times. The chain links TRBV6-2 or TRBV6-3 to TRBJ1-2; TRBD1 is a possible D gene (6 bases). The CDR3 is 14 residues long. The V end was cut by 5 bases, the J end by 7 bases, with 17 bases between. Germline V gene data show CDR1 as MNHEY and CDR2 as SVGEGT. CDR3 sequence: CASSTTGKGAGYTF. DNA of the CDR3: TGTGCCAGCAGTACTACAGGGAAAGGAGCTGGCTACACCTTC.

There are a few counts of this clonotype. This chain joins TRBV7-2 and TRBJ2-1, with TRBD2 matching over 13 bases. The length of the CDR3 is 18 residues. Germline values: CDR1 SGHTA, CDR2 FQGNSA. The ends lost 4 bases at V and 4 bases at J; junction bases unmatched: 10. CDR3 in amino acids: CASSSRRLAGGEYNEQFF. Here the CDR3 DNA reads TGTGCCAGCAGCTCCCGACGACTAGCGGGAGGCGAGTACAATGAGCAGTTCTTC.

This clonotype has a count of ten or more. The CDR3, as DNA: TGTGCCAGCAGCCCAGAGACAGGGTCTCTTAATTCACCCCTCCACTTT. It translates to CASSPETGSLNSPLHF. This chain uses TRBV5-4 with TRBJ1-6; 7 bases are a match to TRBD1. The CDR3 covers 16 residues. J gave up 6 bases and V 4 bases, and 10 bases lay outside the gene matches. CDR1 SGHNT and CDR2 YYREEE come from the germline V gene (reference sequence).

The rearrangement joins TRBV7-2 to TRBJ2-7; a weak D match, TRBD2 (5 bases). This CDR3 region has 13 residues. The ends were cut back, 4 bases at V and 3 bases at J, with 10 bases in the middle. Looked up from germline, CDR1 is SGHTA and CDR2 is FQGNSA. CDR3 residues: CASSSAGDYEQYF. CDR3 sequence (DNA): TGTGCCAGCAGCTCCGCCGGGGACTACGAGCAGTACTTC. Looking up the rest from reference TRBV7-2 and TRBJ2-7 gives the full variable domain: GAGVSQSPSNKVTEKGKDVELRCDPISGHTALYWYRQSLGQGLEFLIYFQGNSAPDKSGLPSDRFSAERTGGSVSTLTIQRTQQEDSAVYLCASSSAGDYEQYFGPGTRLTVT.

This clonotype showed up just a few times. This chain connects TRBV6-2 or TRBV6-3 to TRBJ1-1; D is unclear. V was cut by 2 bases and J by 5 bases, with 12 bases left in between. CDR1 is MNHEY, CDR2 SVGEGT, per germline. This CDR3 spans 14 amino acids. The CDR3 sequence is CASSYGSVGTEAFF. In nucleotides, the CDR3 is TGTGCCAGCAGTTACGGGTCCGTGGGAACTGAAGCTTTCTTT.

This clonotype appeared many times. The rearrangement joins TRBV29-1 to TRBJ2-5; D is ambiguous. This CDR3 region has 13 residues. Germline assignment: CDR1 SQVTM and CDR2 ANQGSEA. With 1 base removed from V and 0 bases from J, the gap between germline ends came to 6 bases. Here the CDR3 reads CSVEAGYQETQYF. DNA of the CDR3: TGCAGCGTTGAAGCCGGGTACCAAGAGACCCAGTACTTC.

The sample holds a few counts of this clonotype. The chain has TRBV5-1 and TRBJ2-2; D is unresolved. The CDR3 extends over 15 amino acids. With 2 bases removed from V and 0 bases from J, the gap between germline ends came to 8 bases. Germline-derived CDR1 and CDR2 are SGHRS and YFSETQ. CDR3 DNA sequence: TGCGCCAGCAGCTTATATCCCTCGAACACCGGGGAGCTGTTTTTT. It is translated as CASSLYPSNTGELFF. The variable domain in full, completed from reference TRBV5-1 and TRBJ2-2, reads KAGVTQTPRYLIKTRGQQVTLSCSPISGHRSVSWYQQTPGQGLQFLFEYFSETQRNKGNFPGRFSGRQFSNSRSEMNVSTLELGDSALYLCASSLYPSNTGELFFGEGSRLTVL.

This clonotype was seen only a few times. The chain links TRBV18 to TRBJ2-5; TRBD2 aligns across 8 bases. Trimming removed 1 base from V and 5 bases from J; junction bases left unmatched: 3. The CDR3 extends over 14 amino acids. Germline CDR1 is KGHSH and CDR2 is LQKENI. This CDR3 is CASSPQAGVETQYF. The CDR3 region has the DNA TGTGCCAGCTCACCACAAGCGGGAGTTGAGACCCAGTACTTC. The full variable domain, with the rest looked up from reference TRBV18 and TRBJ2-5, is NAGVMQNPRHLVRRRGQEARLRCSPMKGHSHVYWYRQLPEEGLKFMVYLQKENIIDESGMPKERFSAEFPKEGPSILRIQQVVRGDSAAYFCASSPQAGVETQYFGPGTRLLVL.

This clonotype turned up a few times. This sequence joins TRBV10-3 and TRBJ1-2; the D is unclear. CDR1 and CDR2 from the germline V gene are ENHRY and SYGVKD. The CDR3 covers 14 residues. V lost 0 bases, J lost 4 bases, and 9 bases lay in between. The CDR3 DNA follows: TGTGCCATCAGTGAGTCGTCGGCTGCCTATGGCTACACCTTC. As protein: CAISESSAAYGYTF.

About this clonotype: Being one base from a much bigger clone, this may be a read error. CDR3 residues: CVTSDFNQPQHF. The CDR3, as DNA: TGTGTCACCAGTGACTTCAATCAGCCCCAGCATTTT. The chain is built from TRBV24-1 and TRBJ1-5; unclear D gene. Germline V gene sequence: CDR1 KGHDR, CDR2 SFDVKD. There are 12 residues in the CDR3.

There are many counts of this clonotype. The genes are TRBV5-1 and TRBJ2-2; 9 bases agree with TRBD2. The V gene's germline CDR1 is SGHRS and CDR2 YFSETQ. The CDR3 contains 16 residues. Germline trimming cut 1 base from V and 3 bases from J; bases unmatched to any gene: 4. In nucleotides, the CDR3 is TGCGCCAGCAGCTTGCAAGCGGGAGGAGACACCGGGGAGCTGTTTTTT. Protein sequence: CASSLQAGGDTGELFF.

CDR3 in DNA: TGCGCCAGCAGTGAGAACAGGGAGGTGGAGACCCAGTACTTC. Translation: CASSENREVETQYF. The rearrangement links TRBV23-1 to TRBJ2-5; D might be TRBD1 or TRBD2, each matching 6 bases. TRBV23-1 is marked as an open reading frame, function uncertain. V gave up 5 bases and J gave up 5 bases, with 15 bases separating them. The CDR3 is 14 residues long.

This clonotype occurred a few times. The chain combines TRBV2 with TRBJ2-7; D ambiguous. The CDR3 has 12 amino acids. The V gene lost 9 bases and the J gene lost 2 bases, with 11 bases spanning the gap. CDR1 is SNHLY and CDR2 is FYNNEI in the germline V gene. The CDR3 DNA is TGTGCCAGTAGTTTTCCCCCCTACGAGCAGTACGTC. Its translation: CASSFPPYEQYV.

This chain links TRBV5-1 with TRBJ1-6; a possible D gene is TRBD1 (5 bases). Trimming cost V 6 bases and J 1 base, with 8 bases left between them. Germline V gene lookup returns CDR1 SGHRS and CDR2 YFSETQ. This CDR3 spans 14 amino acids. The DNA of the CDR3 is TGCGCCAGCAACGAGGGGTCCTATAATTCACCCCTCCACTTT. As protein: CASNEGSYNSPLHF.

The chain employs TRBV29-1 and TRBJ2-4, with D uncertain. Germline CDR1 SQVTM, CDR2 ANQGSEA. V lost 1 base and J lost 8, with 9 bases in between. This CDR3 contains 12 residues. The CDR3 here is CSVEVSSDIQYF. The CDR3 DNA sequence: TGCAGCGTTGAAGTTTCTAGTGACATTCAGTACTTC.

This clonotype was counted at least ten times. The chain links TRBV28 to TRBJ2-3; maybe TRBD2 (6 bases). The CDR3 sequence is 15 residues long. Trimming pared 7 bases from V and 7 bases from J, leaving 21 bases between. CDR1 and CDR2 from the germline V gene are MDHEN and SYDVKM. The CDR3: CASTYSSAGGNTQYF. The CDR3 coding sequence is TGTGCCAGCACGTATTCTAGCGCCGGAGGGAATACGCAGTATTTT.

There are many counts of this clonotype. The chain has TRBV5-1 and TRBJ2-3; perhaps D is TRBD1 or TRBD2 (5 bases each). The ends were cut back, 1 base at V and 2 bases at J, with 11 bases in the middle. Looked up from germline, CDR1 is SGHRS and CDR2 is YFSETQ. The CDR3 extends over 15 amino acids. Written as DNA, the CDR3 is TGCGCCAGCAGCTTGAGGGGAGTGTTCACAGATACGCAGTATTTT. Protein sequence: CASSLRGVFTDTQYF.

This clonotype was observed a few times. The V call is TRBV20-1, the J call TRBJ2-3; no reliable D call. CDR1 is DFQATT, CDR2 SNEGSKA, per germline (reference sequence). Deletions cut 4 bases from V and 5 bases from J, with 22 bases between. The CDR3 is 16 amino acids. Here the CDR3 DNA reads TGCAGTGCTATCGCCGAATCTAGAGAAGTCCGAGATACGCAGTATTTT. Residues: CSAIAESREVRDTQYF.

A few counts support this clonotype. The chain combines TRBV30 with TRBJ2-3; D call uncertain. Germline lookup yields CDR1 GTSNPN and CDR2 SVGIG (reference sequence). This CDR3 is 14 amino acids long. V lost 0 bases and J 2 bases, leaving 9 bases between the germline ends. CDR3 protein: CAWSVGQLTDTQYF. Here the CDR3 DNA reads TGTGCCTGGAGTGTCGGGCAGCTCACAGATACGCAGTATTTT.

This clonotype was counted between two and nine times. This chain uses TRBV14 with TRBJ2-5; the match to TRBD2 covers 14 bases. V was pared by 6 bases and J by 5 bases, with 5 bases of the junction left unmatched. CDR3 length equals 15 residues. Germline CDR1 SGHDN, CDR2 FVKESK. Here the CDR3 DNA reads TGTGCCAGCAGTCTGCGACTAGCGGGAGGGGAGACCCAGTACTTC. It codes for CASSLRLAGGETQYF.

This clonotype was seen ten or more times. The V and J genes are TRBV2 and TRBJ2-5; D remains unclear. Trimming took 5 bases from V and 2 from J, leaving 21 bases between them. This CDR3 is 17 amino acids long. CDR1 and CDR2 from the germline V gene are SNHLY and FYNNEI. The CDR3 DNA sequence: TGTGCCAGCAGTAACCGGGCCCCGTTGAGCAATCAAGAGACCCAGTACTTC. It encodes CASSNRAPLSNQETQYF.